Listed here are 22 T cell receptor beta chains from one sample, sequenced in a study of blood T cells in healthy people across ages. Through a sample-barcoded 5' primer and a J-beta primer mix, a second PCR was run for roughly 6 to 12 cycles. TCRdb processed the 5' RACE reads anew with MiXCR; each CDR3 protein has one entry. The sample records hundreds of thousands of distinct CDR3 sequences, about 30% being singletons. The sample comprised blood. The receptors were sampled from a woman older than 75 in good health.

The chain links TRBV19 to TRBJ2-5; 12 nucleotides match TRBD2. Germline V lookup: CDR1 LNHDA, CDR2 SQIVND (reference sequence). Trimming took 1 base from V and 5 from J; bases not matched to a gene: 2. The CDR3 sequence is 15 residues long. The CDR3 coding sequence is TGTGCCAGTAGTATAGTTGGGACTAGCGGGGAGACCCAGTACTTC. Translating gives CASSIVGTSGETQYF.

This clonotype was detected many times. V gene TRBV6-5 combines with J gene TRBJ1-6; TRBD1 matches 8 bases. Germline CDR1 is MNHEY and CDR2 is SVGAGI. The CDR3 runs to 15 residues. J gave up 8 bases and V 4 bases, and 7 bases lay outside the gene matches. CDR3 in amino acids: CASSWTGNSDSPLHF. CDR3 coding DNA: TGTGCCAGCAGTTGGACAGGGAATTCGGATTCACCCCTCCACTTT.

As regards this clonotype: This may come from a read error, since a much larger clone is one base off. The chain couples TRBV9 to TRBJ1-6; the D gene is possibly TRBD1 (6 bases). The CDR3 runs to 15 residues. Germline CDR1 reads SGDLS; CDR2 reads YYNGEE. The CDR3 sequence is CASSGSRGGNSPPHF. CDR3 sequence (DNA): TGTGCCAGCAGCGGATCGAGGGGGGGGAATTCACCCCCCCACTTT.

This CDR3 is CASSERGEKLFF. DNA for the CDR3: TGTGCCAGCAGTGAACGGGGAGAAAAACTGTTTTTT. The chain recombines TRBV6-1 with TRBJ1-4; no clear D. Germline values: CDR1 MNHNS, CDR2 SASEGT. V lost 2 bases to trimming and J lost 8 bases, with 6 bases between them. This CDR3 contains 12 residues.

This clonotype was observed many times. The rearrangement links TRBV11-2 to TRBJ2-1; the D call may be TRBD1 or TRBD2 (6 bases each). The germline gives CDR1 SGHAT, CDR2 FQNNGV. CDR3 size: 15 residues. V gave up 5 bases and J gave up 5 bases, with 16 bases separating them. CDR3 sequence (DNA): TGTGCCAGCAGCCGATTTAGGGGGGCGGACAATGAGCAGTTCTTC. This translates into CASSRFRGADNEQFF.

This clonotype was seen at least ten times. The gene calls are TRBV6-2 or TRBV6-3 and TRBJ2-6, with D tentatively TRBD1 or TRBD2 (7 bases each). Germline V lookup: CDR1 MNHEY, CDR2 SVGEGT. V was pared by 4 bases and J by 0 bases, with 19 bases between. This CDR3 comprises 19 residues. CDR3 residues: CASSSIRGDSPSGANVLTF. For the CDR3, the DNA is TGTGCCAGCAGTTCAATCCGGGGGGACAGTCCCTCTGGGGCCAACGTCCTGACTTTC.

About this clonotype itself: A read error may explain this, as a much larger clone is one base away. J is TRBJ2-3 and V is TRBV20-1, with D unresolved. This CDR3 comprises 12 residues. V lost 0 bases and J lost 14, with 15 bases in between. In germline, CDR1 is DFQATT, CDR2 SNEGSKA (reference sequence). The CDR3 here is CSARELGRGSYF. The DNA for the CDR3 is TGCAGTGCTAGAGAGCTCGGGCGCGGCTCGTATTTT.

CDR3 in DNA: TGCAGTGCTTTACTAACGCAGGACAGGGGGAAAAGTCAGCCCCAGCATTTT. As protein: CSALLTQDRGKSQPQHF. V and J are TRBV20-1 and TRBJ1-5; TRBD1 matches 10 bases. Germline V gene sequence: CDR1 DFQATT, CDR2 SNEGSKA (reference sequence). J lost 6 bases, V lost 5 bases, and 16 bases had no gene match. The CDR3 totals 17 residues.

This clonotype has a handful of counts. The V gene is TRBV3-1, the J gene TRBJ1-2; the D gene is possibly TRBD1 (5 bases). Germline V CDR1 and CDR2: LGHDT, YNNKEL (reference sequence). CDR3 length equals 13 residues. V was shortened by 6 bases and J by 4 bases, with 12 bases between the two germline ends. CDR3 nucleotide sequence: TGTGCCAGCAGGAAAGGGACGGTCTATGGCTACACCTTC. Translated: CASRKGTVYGYTF.

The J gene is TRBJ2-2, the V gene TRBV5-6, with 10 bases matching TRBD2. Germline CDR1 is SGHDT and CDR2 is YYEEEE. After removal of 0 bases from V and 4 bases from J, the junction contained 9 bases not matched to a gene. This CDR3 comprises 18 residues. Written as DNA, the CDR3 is TGTGCCAGCAGCTTGGGGGCTAGCGGGGGCCTGAGCACCGGGGAGCTGTTTTTT. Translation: CASSLGASGGLSTGELFF.

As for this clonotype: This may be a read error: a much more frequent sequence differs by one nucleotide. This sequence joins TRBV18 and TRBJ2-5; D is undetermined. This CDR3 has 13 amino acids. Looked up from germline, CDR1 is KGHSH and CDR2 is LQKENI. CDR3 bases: TGTGCCAGCTCACCCGACGAACAAGAGACCCGGTACTTC. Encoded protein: CASSPDEQETRYF.

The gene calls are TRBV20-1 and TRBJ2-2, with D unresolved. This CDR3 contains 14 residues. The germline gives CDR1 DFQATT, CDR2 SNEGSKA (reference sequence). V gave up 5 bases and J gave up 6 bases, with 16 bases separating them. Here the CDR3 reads CSAGYNRQAGELFF. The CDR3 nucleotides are TGCAGTGCTGGGTATAATAGGCAGGCCGGGGAGCTGTTTTTT.

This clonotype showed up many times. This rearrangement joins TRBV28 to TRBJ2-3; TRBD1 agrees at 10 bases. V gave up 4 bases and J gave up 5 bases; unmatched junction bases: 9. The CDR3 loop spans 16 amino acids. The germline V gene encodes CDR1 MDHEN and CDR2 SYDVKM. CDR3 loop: CASSSIGTGVKDTQYF. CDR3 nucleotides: TGTGCCAGCAGTTCCATCGGGACAGGGGTGAAAGATACGCAGTATTTT.

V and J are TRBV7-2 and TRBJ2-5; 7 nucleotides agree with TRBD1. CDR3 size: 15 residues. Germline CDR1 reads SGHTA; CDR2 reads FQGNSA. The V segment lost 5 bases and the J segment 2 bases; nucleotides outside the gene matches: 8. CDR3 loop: CASSPQGTAQETQYF. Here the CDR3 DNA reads TGTGCCAGCAGCCCCCAGGGGACAGCACAAGAGACCCAGTACTTC.

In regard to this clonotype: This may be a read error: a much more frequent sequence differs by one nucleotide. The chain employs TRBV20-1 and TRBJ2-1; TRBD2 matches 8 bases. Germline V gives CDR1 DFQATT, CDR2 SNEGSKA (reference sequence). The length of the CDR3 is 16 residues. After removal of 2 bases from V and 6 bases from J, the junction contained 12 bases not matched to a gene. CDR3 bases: TGCAGTGCTAGAACAAGGGGCGGGGGGACTCGCAATGAGCAGTTCTTC. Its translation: CSARTRGGGTRNEQFF.

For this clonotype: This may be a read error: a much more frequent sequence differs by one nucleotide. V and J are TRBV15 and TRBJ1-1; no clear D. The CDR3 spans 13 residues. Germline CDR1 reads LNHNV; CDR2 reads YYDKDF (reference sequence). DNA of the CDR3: TGTGCCGCCAGCAGAGTGGCGAACACTGAAGCTTTCTTT. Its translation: CAASRVANTEAFF. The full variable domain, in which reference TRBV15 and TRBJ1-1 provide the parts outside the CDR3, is DAMVIQNPRYQVTQFGKPVTLSCSQTLNHNVMYWYQQKSSQAPKLLFHYYDKDFNNEADTPDNFQSRRPNTSFCFLDIRSPGLGDTAMYLCAASRVANTEAFFGQGTRLTVV.

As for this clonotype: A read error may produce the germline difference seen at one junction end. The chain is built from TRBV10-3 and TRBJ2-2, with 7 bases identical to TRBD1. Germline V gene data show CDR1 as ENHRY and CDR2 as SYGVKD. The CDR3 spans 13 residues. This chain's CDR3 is CAIGESGQGELFF. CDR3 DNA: TGTGCCATCGGTGAGTCGGGACAGGGGGAGCTGTTTTTT.

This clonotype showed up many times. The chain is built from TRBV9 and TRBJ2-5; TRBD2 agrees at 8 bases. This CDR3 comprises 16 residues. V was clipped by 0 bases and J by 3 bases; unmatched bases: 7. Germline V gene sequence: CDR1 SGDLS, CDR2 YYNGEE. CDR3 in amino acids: CASSVGIAGIEETQYF. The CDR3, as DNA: TGTGCCAGCAGCGTAGGAATAGCGGGGATAGAAGAGACCCAGTACTTC.

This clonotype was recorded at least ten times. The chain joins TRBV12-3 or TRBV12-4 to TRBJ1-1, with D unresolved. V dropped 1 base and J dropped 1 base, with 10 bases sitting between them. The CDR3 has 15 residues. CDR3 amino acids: CASSLDGLGNTEAFF. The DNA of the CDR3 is TGTGCCAGCAGTTTAGATGGCCTGGGGAACACTGAAGCTTTCTTT.

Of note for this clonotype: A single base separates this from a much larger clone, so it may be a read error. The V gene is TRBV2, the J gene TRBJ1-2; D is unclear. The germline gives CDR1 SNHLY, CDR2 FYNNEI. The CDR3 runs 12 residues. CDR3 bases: TGTGCTCGGACGGGAGGTTTAGATGGCTGCACCTTC. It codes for CARTGGLDGCTF.

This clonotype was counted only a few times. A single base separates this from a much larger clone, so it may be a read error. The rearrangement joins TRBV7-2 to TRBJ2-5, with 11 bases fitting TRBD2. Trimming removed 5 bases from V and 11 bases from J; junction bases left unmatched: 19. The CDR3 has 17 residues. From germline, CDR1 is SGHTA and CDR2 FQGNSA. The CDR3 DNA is TGTGCCAGCAGCCAATCCCCCGGGACTAGCGGCGGGGGGGAGCAGTACTTC. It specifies CASSQSPGTSGGGEQYF.

DNA of the CDR3: TGTGCCAGCAGCGTAGGGGCCGCGACCTCCTACGAGCAGTACTTC. Translation gives CASSVGAATSYEQYF. The chain has TRBV9 and TRBJ2-7; D ambiguous. This CDR3 spans 15 amino acids. V gave up 0 bases and J gave up 0 bases, with 10 bases separating them. Germline CDR1 is SGDLS and CDR2 is YYNGEE.